The source of this TCR beta chain is a study of metastatic and nonmetastatic thyroid tumors. Study-wide context: Repertoires of blood and of tissue (tumor or nodule) from malignant and benign thyroid patients were compared. General study findings and limits: A significant increase in TCR beta diversity was reportedly seen in malignant thyroid tumors relative to benign nodules, in blood and tumor.

TCRdb re-processed the PCR reads through MiXCR. The top ten clones hold approximately 35% of a sample with over 20,000 clones, 15% to 18% of them seen once. The length of the CDR3 is 14 residues. The V gene lost 0 bases and the J gene lost 2 bases, with 9 bases spanning the gap. CDR1 SGHTS and CDR2 YDEGEE come from the germline V gene. This clone was observed many times. Antigen: not known. Thyroid surgery took place with no prior treatment in any patient. The sequence derives from a female donor with papillary thyroid cancer or a benign thyroid nodule (not recorded which). Some clones in this sample may be carry-over from other donors' samples. What was sequenced was blood. This chain links TRBV5-8 with TRBJ2-7; TRBD1 is a possible D gene (5 bases). CDR3 coding DNA: TGTGCCAGCAGCTTGGTCGACAGTACCTACGAGCAGTACTTC. It translates to CASSLVDSTYEQYF.